This TCR beta chain was recovered during a study of T-cell reconstitution after alpha-beta-depleted transplantation in children. Findings and caveats of the study: Roughly two months post-transplant, alpha-beta T cells reportedly originated from several hundred graft clones that had expanded.

This clonotype was observed at least ten times. Its antigen is not identified. V lost 4 bases to trimming and J lost 4 bases, with 14 bases between them. Germline loops: CDR1 MDHEN, CDR2 SYDVKM. There are 15 residues in the CDR3. This sample's TCRbeta library carried unique molecular identifier barcodes. TCRdb used MiXCR to reprocess the PCR reads, holding one entry per CDR3 protein. Found here are around 250,000 distinct CDR3 sequences, roughly 8% of them singletons; the top ten hold 5% to 8%. J is TRBJ1-5 and V is TRBV28, with D possibly being TRBD1 (5 bases). The sequencing used PBMCs, mostly from graft donor cells, collected 180 days after TCRalphabeta/CD19-depleted stem cell transplant. The receptor was derived from a male patient between 10 and 17 years old who had a stem cell transplant for acute lymphoblastic leukemia, so the T cells may come from the graft donor. CDR3 in DNA: TGTGCCAGCAGTTCCCCGGCAGGGAAGAATCAGCCCCAGCATTTT. It codes for CASSSPAGKNQPQHF.